The 2 T cell receptor beta chains listed next were all sequenced from one sample in a study of human T cells and chemical hapten exposure. TCRdb reprocessed the RACE reads via MiXCR and lists one record per CDR3 protein. The sample gives some 87,000 distinct CDR3 sequences, approximately 10% of which show up once; 1.1% to 1.5% is in the top ten. Documented time point: patch test 1, 2 weeks after DPC sensitization. The treatment denotes: therapeutic diphenylcyclopropenone sensitization with weekly scalp DPC. Sequenced here: whole blood, sampled in connection with sensitization to the hapten diphenylcyclopropenone (DPC). These receptors were obtained from a woman aged 45-65 years with alopecia areata. Some clones in this sample may be carry-over from other donors' samples.

This clonotype was seen a handful of times. The chain recombines TRBV6-1 with TRBJ2-2; 10 nucleotides match TRBD1. CDR3 size: 15 residues. Looked up from germline, CDR1 is MNHNS and CDR2 is SASEGT. J gave up 2 bases and V 7 bases, and 4 bases lay outside the gene matches. The CDR3 sequence is CASTWDRGNTGELFF. CDR3 nucleotides: TGTGCCAGCACTTGGGACAGGGGAAACACCGGGGAGCTGTTTTTT.

V is TRBV28 and J is TRBJ2-7; 10 bases align to TRBD2. Trimming removed 9 bases from V and 2 bases from J; junction bases left unmatched: 10. The CDR3 has 15 amino acids. CDR1 is MDHEN and CDR2 is SYDVKM in the germline V gene. CDR3 sequence reads: CASRPQLAGTYEQYF. The CDR3 region has the DNA TGTGCCAGTCGCCCGCAACTAGCGGGGACCTACGAGCAGTACTTC.